Listed below are T cell receptor beta chains from one sample, sequenced in a study of blood T cells in healthy people across ages. TCRdb fed the 5' RACE reads into MiXCR, producing one record per CDR3 protein. This sample has about 690,000 distinct CDR3 sequences, with about 43% found just once. Material for sequencing was blood. Receptors originate from a man aged 80 or over in good health. CDR3s include the opening cysteine and the closing phenylalanine or tryptophan. The D gene is left open where the match is weak. Size is stated for part of the rows, as once, few or many counts, or as a class when the clone is expanded.

clone size | J gene | D gene | V gene | CDR3 DNA | CDR3 protein
- | TRBJ2-3 | - | TRBV4-3 | TGCGCCAGCAGCCAAGATCTGGGCCAACCTAGCACAGATACGCAGTATTTT | CASSQDLGQPSTDTQYF
- | TRBJ1-4 | TRBD1 | TRBV29-1 | TGCAGCGTTGGTCAGGGGGCAACTAATGAAAAACTGTTTTTT | CSVGQGATNEKLFF
- | TRBJ2-5 | - | TRBV24-1 | TGTGCCACCAGTGGGGCAGGGTATGAAGAGACCCAGTACTTC | CATSGAGYEETQYF
- | TRBJ2-7 | - | TRBV20-1 | TGCAGTACCCGACAGGTCGTGGACGAGCAGTACTTC | CSTRQVVDEQYF
- | TRBJ1-2 | TRBD1 | TRBV3-1 | TGTGCCAGCAGCCAAGATTGGACAGGGGGCACGGGCTACACCTTC | CASSQDWTGGTGYTF
- | TRBJ1-4 | - | TRBV2 | TGTGCCAGCAGCACAGGGATTGCAACTAATGAAAAACTGTTTTTT | CASSTGIATNEKLFF
- | TRBJ1-1 | - | TRBV5-5 | TGTGCCAGCAGCCGTCAGTCCGCTAACACTGAAGCTTTCTTT | CASSRQSANTEAFF
few | TRBJ2-5 | - | TRBV20-1 | TGCAGTGCTACCCCCTTCGGAGGGGCAGGGGAGACCCAGTACTTC | CSATPFGGAGETQYF
- | TRBJ2-7 | TRBD2 | TRBV14 | TGTGCCAGCAGCCAAGCTTTGGGACTAGCATACAACGAGCAGTACTTC | CASSQALGLAYNEQYF
- | TRBJ2-2 | TRBD2 | TRBV4-2 | TGTGCCAGCAGCCTGGTAGCGGGAGGGCCTTCGACCGGGGAGCTGTTTTTT | CASSLVAGGPSTGELFF
- | TRBJ2-5 | TRBD2 | TRBV27 | TGTGCCAGCAGTGCCCCAGCGGGAGGACAGTCTGAGCAGTACTTC | CASSAPAGGQSEQYF
- | TRBJ2-7 | - | TRBV20-1 | TGCAGTGCTAGAGAACCACAGGGCGAGTACGAGCAGTACTTC | CSAREPQGEYEQYF
few | TRBJ2-4 | - | TRBV7-2 | TGTGCCAGCAGCCGCAGGAAAGCCCTACGAGAGCAGTACTTC | CASSRRKALREQYF
- | TRBJ2-1 | - | TRBV11-1 | TGTGCCAGCTCGACCCACTCAAGATCGGGACACTCCTACAATGAGCAGTTCTTC | CASSTHSRSGHSYNEQFF
- | TRBJ1-5 | - | TRBV6-5 | TGTGCCAGCAGTTACTCTCCTAGCCTCAATCGGCCCCAGCATTTT | CASSYSPSLNRPQHF
- | TRBJ2-5 | TRBD2 | TRBV7-6 | TGTGCCAGCAGCCTAGGGACTAGCGGGGGCTCCCGACAAGAGACCCAGTACTTC | CASSLGTSGGSRQETQYF
few | TRBJ1-6 | - | TRBV20-1 | TGCAGTGCTAGGGAACCGACCGGGACTGAGGATTCACCCCTCCACTTT | CSAREPTGTEDSPLHF
few | TRBJ2-5 | - | TRBV18 | TGTGCCAGCTCACCACCGACAGGCGCCCAAGAGACCCAGTACTTC | CASSPPTGAQETQYF
- | TRBJ2-7 | - | TRBV20-1 | TGCAGTGCTAGACCCTACGAGCAGTACTTC | CSARPYEQYF
few | TRBJ2-7 | TRBD2 | TRBV28 | TGTGCCAGCAGTACCCCGACTAGCCGAGCTTACAATGAGCAGTACTTC | CASSTPTSRAYNEQYF
- | TRBJ2-1 | - | TRBV5-1 | TGCGCCAGCAGTACCCGAATTCTAAGCTCCTACAATGAGCAGTTCTTC | CASSTRILSSYNEQFF
- | TRBJ2-7 | TRBD1 | TRBV5-1 | TGCGCCAGCATGGGACAGGGGCGATACGAGCAGTACTTC | CASMGQGRYEQYF
many | TRBJ1-2 | TRBD1 | TRBV7-2 | TGTGCCAGCAGCTTATTCCCGGGACAGGGTAATGGCTACACCTTC | CASSLFPGQGNGYTF
- | TRBJ2-7 | - | TRBV5-1 | TGCGCCAGCAGGAGCCTAAACTACGAGCAGTACTTC | CASRSLNYEQYF
- | TRBJ2-1 | - | TRBV5-1 | TGCGCCAGCAGCGTAGTTGGGGGCTTACGCACGGATGAGCAGTTCTTC | CASSVVGGLRTDEQFF
few | TRBJ2-7 | TRBD1 | TRBV28 | TGTGCCAGCAGTTTAGTGGGACAGGGGGGTTACGGTTCCTCCTACGAGCAGTACTTC | CASSLVGQGGYGSSYEQYF
few | TRBJ1-2 | - | TRBV4-3 | TGCGCCAGCAGCCAAGATTTAAAGGGCTATGGCTACACCTTC | CASSQDLKGYGYTF
- | TRBJ1-1 | - | TRBV7-9 | TGTGCCAGCAGCTACCGGGACGGGAGGAACACTGAAGCTTTCTTT | CASSYRDGRNTEAFF
- | TRBJ1-5 | - | TRBV20-1 | TGCAGTGCTAGATCTCCTTATCGTAGCAATCAGCCCCAGCATTTT | CSARSPYRSNQPQHF
few | TRBJ2-5 | - | TRBV6-5 | TGTGCCAGCAGCCCCCGTTGGGGGGAGACCCAGTACTTC | CASSPRWGETQYF
few | TRBJ2-5 | TRBD2 | TRBV7-2 | TGTGCCAGCAGCTTCCCTATAGCGGGAGGCGGGGAGACCCAGTACTTC | CASSFPIAGGGETQYF
- | TRBJ2-1 | TRBD1 | TRBV13 | TGTGCCAGCAGCTCCCTGGACAGGGTCCATGAGCAGTTCTTC | CASSSLDRVHEQFF